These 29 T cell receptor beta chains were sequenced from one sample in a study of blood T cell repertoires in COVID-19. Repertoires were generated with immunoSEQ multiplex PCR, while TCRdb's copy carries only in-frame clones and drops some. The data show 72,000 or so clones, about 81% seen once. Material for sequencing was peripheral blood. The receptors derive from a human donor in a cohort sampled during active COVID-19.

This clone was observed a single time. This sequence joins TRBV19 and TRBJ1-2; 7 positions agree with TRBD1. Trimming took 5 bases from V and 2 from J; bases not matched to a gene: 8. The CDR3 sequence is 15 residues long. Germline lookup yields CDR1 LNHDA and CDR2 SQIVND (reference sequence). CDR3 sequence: CASSANRGLNYGYTF. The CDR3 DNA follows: TGTGCCAGTAGTGCCAACAGGGGCTTGAACTATGGCTACACCTTC.

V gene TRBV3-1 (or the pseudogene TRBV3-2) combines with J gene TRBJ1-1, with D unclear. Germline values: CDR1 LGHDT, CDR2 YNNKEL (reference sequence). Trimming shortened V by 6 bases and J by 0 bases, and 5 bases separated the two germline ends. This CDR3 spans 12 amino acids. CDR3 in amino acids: CASSLLNTEAFF. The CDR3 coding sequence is TGTGCCAGCAGTCTTTTGAACACTGAAGCTTTCTTT.

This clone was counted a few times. The CDR3 DNA follows: TGTGCCAGCAGCTTGACAGGGGATGTATATGGCTACACCTTC. Protein: CASSLTGDVYGYTF. The J gene is TRBJ1-2, the V gene TRBV5-4, with 7 bases lining up with TRBD1. The V and J ends lost 1 base and 5 bases, in that order; junction bases with no gene match: 5. The CDR3 runs 14 residues. Germline loops: CDR1 SGHNT, CDR2 YYREEE (reference sequence).

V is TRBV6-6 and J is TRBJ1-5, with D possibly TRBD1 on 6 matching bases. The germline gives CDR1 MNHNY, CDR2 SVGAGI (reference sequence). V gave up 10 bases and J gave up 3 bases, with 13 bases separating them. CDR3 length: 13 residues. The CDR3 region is CAIQGRANQPQHF. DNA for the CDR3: TGTGCCATACAGGGTAGGGCCAATCAGCCCCAGCATTTT.

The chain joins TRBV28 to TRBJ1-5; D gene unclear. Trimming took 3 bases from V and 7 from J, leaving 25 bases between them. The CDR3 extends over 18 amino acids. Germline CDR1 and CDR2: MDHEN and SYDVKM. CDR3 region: CASSFRRIRQAGRQPQHF. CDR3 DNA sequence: TGTGCCAGCAGTTTCCGTCGGATCCGCCAGGCGGGTAGGCAGCCCCAGCATTTT.

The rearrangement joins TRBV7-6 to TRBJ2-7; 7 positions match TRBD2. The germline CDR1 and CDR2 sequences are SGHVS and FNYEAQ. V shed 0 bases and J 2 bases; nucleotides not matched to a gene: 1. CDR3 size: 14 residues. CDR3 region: CASSLAGGTYEQYF. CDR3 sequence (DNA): TGTGCCAGCAGCTTAGCCGGGGGGACCTACGAGCAGTACTTC.

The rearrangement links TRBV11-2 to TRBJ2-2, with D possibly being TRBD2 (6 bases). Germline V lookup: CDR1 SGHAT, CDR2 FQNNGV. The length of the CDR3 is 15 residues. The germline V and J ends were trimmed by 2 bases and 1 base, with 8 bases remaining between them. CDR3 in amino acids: CASSLLGGNTGELFF. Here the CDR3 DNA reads TGTGCCAGCAGCTTATTGGGGGGGAACACCGGGGAGCTGTTTTTT.

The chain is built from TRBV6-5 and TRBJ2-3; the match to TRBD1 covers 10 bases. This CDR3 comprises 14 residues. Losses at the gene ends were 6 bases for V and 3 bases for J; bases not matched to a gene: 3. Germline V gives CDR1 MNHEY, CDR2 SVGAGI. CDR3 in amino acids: CASSPGQGTDTQYF. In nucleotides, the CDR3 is TGTGCCAGCAGCCCGGGACAGGGGACAGATACGCAGTATTTT.

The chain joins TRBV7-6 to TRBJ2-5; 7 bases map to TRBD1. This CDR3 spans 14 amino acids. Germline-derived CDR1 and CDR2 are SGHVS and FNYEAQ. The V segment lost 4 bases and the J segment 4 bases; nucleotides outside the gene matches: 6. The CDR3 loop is CASSSRGIGETQYF. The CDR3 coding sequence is TGTGCCAGCAGCTCCAGGGGGATAGGAGAGACCCAGTACTTC.

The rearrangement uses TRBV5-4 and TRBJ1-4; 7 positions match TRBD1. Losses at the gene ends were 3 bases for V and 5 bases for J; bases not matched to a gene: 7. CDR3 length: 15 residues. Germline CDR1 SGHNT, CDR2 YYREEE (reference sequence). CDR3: CASSSADRANEKLFF. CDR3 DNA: TGTGCCAGCAGCTCGGCAGACAGGGCCAATGAAAAACTGTTTTTT.

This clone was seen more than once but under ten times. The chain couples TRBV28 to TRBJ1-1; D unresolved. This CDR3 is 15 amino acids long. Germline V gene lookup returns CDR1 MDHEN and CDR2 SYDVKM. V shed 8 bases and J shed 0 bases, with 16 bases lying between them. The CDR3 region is CASFSLSGLNTEAFF. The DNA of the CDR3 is TGTGCCAGCTTTTCCCTTAGCGGACTGAACACTGAAGCTTTCTTT.

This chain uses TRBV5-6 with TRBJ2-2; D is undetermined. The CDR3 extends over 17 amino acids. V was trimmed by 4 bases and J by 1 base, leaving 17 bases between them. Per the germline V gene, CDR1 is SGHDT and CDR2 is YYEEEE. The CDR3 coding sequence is TGTGCCAGCAGCCCCTACCAACGAGGCGGGAACACCGGGGAGCTGTTTTTT. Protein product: CASSPYQRGGNTGELFF.

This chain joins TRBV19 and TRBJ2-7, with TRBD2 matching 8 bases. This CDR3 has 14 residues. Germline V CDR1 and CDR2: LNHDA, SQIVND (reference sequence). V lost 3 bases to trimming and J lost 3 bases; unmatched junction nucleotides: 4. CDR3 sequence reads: CASSMSLADYEQYF. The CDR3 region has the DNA TGTGCCAGTAGTATGTCACTAGCGGACTACGAGCAGTACTTC. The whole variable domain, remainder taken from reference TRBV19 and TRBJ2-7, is DGGITQSPKYLFRKEGQNVTLSCEQNLNHDAMYWYRQDPGQGLRLIYYSQIVNDFQKGDIAEGYSVSREKKESFPLTVTSAQKNPTAFYLCASSMSLADYEQYFGPGTRLTVT.

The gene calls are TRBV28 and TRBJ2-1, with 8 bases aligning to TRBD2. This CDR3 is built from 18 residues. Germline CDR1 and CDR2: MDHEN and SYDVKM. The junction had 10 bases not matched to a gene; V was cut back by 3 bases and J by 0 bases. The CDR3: CASSFGLAGDGSYNEQFF. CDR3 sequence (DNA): TGTGCCAGCAGTTTTGGTCTAGCGGGTGACGGCTCCTACAATGAGCAGTTCTTC.

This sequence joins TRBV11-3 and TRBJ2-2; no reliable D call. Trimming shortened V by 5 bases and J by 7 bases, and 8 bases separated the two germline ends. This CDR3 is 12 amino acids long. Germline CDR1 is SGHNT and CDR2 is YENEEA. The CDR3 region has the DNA TGTGCCAGCAGCCCAGAAAGCGGGGAGCTGTTTTTT. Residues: CASSPESGELFF. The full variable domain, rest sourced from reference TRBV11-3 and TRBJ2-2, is EAGVVQSPRYKIIEKKQPVAFWCNPISGHNTLYWYLQNLGQGPELLIRYENEEAVDDSQLPKDRFSAERLKGVDSTLKIQPAELGDSAVYLCASSPESGELFFGEGSRLTVL.

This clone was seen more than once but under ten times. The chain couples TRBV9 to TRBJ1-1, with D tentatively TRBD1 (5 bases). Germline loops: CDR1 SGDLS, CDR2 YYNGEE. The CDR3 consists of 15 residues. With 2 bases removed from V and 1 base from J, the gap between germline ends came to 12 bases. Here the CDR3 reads CASSVGSRGNTEAFF. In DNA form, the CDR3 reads TGTGCCAGCAGCGTCGGATCAAGGGGGAACACTGAAGCTTTCTTT. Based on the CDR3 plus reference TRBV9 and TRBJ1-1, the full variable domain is DSGVTQTPKHLITATGQRVTLRCSPRSGDLSVYWYQQSLDQGLQFLIQYYNGEERAKGNILERFSAQQFPDLHSELNLSSLELGDSALYFCASSVGSRGNTEAFFGQGTRLTVV.

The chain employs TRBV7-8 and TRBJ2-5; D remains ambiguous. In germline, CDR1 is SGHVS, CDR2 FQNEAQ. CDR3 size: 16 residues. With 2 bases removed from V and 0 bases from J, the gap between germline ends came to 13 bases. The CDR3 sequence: CASSLKQGAYQETQYF. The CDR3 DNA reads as TGTGCCAGCAGCTTAAAACAAGGAGCCTACCAAGAGACCCAGTACTTC.

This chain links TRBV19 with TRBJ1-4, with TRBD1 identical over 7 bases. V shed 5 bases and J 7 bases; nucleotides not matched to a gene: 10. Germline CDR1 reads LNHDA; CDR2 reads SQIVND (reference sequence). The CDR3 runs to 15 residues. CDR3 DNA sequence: TGTGCCAGTAGTTTACAGGGGAGTAGCGGTGAAAAACTGTTTTTT. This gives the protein CASSLQGSSGEKLFF.

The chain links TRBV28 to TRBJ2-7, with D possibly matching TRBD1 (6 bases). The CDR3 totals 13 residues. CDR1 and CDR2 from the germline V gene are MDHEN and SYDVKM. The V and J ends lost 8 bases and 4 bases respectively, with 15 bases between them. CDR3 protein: CASGSGGRYEQYF. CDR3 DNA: TGTGCCAGCGGCTCTGGGGGCCGATACGAGCAGTACTTC.

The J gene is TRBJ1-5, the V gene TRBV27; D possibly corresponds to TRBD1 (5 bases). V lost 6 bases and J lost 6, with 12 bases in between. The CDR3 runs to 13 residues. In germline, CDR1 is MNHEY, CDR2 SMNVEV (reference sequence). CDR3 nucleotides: TGTGCCAGCAGGGGGGGGATGGCTCAGCCCCAGCATTTT. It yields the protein CASRGGMAQPQHF.

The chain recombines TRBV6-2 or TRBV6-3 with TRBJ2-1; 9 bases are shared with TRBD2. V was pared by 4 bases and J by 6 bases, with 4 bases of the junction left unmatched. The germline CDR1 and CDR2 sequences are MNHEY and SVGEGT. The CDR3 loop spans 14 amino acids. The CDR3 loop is CASSWAGGGNEQFF. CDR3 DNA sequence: TGTGCCAGCAGTTGGGCGGGAGGGGGCAATGAGCAGTTCTTC.

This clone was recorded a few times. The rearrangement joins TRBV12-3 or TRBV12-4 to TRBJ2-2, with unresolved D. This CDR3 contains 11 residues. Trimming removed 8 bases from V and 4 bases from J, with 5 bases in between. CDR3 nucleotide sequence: TGTGCCAGCCGTATCACCGGGGAGCTGTTTTTT. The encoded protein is CASRITGELFF.

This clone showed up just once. The CDR3 region has the DNA TGTGCCAGCAGTTACGGGGGGGGCGCAGACCAGCCCCAGCATTTT. This gives the protein CASSYGGGADQPQHF. V and J are TRBV6-6 and TRBJ1-5; D is perhaps TRBD1 (6 bases). This CDR3 has 15 residues. The germline gives CDR1 MNHNY, CDR2 SVGAGI (reference sequence). The V gene lost 2 bases and the J gene lost 7 bases, with 15 bases spanning the gap.

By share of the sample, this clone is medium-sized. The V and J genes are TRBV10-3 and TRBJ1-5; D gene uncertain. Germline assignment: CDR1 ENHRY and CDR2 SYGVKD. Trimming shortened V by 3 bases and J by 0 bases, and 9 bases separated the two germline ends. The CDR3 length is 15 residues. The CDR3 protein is CAISEGRNSNQPQHF. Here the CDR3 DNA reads TGTGCCATCAGTGAAGGGAGGAATAGCAATCAGCCCCAGCATTTT.

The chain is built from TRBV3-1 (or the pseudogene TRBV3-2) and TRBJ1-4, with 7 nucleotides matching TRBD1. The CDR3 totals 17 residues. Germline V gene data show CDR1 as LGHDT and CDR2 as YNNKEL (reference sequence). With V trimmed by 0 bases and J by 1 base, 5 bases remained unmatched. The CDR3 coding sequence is TGTGCCAGCAGCCAAGATAGGACAGGCTTAACTAATGAAAAACTGTTTTTT. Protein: CASSQDRTGLTNEKLFF.

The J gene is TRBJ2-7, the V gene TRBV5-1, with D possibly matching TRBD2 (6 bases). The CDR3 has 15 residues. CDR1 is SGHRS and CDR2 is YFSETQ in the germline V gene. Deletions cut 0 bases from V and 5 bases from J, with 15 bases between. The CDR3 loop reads CASSLGGETLDEQYF. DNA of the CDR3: TGCGCCAGCAGCTTGGGCGGGGAAACCCTAGACGAGCAGTACTTC.

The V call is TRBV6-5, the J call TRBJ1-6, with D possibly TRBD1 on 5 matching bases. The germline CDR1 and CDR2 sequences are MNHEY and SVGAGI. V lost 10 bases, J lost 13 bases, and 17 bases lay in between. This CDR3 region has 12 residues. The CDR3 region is CAIRTNSAPLHF. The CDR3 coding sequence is TGTGCCATCCGGACAAACTCGGCGCCCCTCCACTTT.

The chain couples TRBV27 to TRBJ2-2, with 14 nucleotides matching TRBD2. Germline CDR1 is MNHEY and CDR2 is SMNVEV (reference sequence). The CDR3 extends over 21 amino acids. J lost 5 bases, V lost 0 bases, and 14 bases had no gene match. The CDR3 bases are TGTGCCAGCAGTTTATCACCTCCGGGACTAGCGGGAGTGTTGAGGACCGGGGAGCTGTTTTTT. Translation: CASSLSPPGLAGVLRTGELFF.

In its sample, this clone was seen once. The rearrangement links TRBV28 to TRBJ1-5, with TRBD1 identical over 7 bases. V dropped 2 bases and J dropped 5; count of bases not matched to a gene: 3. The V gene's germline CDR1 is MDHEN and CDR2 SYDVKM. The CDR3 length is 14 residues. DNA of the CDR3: TGTGCCAGCAGTTTAAGGGACAGCCATCAGCCCCAGCATTTT. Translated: CASSLRDSHQPQHF.